These T cell receptor beta chains were read from a single sample in a study of HIV-infected children after antiretroviral therapy interruption. Via MiXCR, TCRdb re-called the 3' RACE reads, giving one row per CDR3 protein. Of 45,000 to 50,000 distinct CDR3 sequences in the sample, around 4% were seen once. Sequenced material: CD45RA+ CD4+ T cells from PBMCs, pooled from several time points, taken from a donor given antiretroviral therapy, either interrupted or continuous. The receptor source for this set is a pool of human donors with HIV. Both conserved end residues are part of each CDR3. The D gene is left open where the match is weak. Clone size is not always given. Where it is, it says once, few, many or a class for expanded clones.

J	V	D	size	CDR3	DNA
TRBJ1-1	TRBV29-1	-	many	CSVGRGGGTEAFF	TGCAGCGTTGGGCGCGGGGGAGGGACTGAAGCTTTCTTT
TRBJ2-1	TRBV29-1	-	few	CSVFSRQSPSYNEQFF	TGCAGCGTTTTCAGCCGACAAAGCCCTTCCTACAATGAGCAGTTCTTC
TRBJ2-1	TRBV7-9	-	many	CASSLSNEQFF	TGTGCCAGCAGCTTAAGTAATGAGCAGTTCTTC
TRBJ1-1	TRBV12-3/TRBV12-4	-	many	CASAKGRNTEAFF	TGTGCCAGCGCCAAAGGACGTAACACTGAAGCTTTCTTT
TRBJ2-3	TRBV7-2	-	many	CASSPGSYTDTQYF	TGTGCCAGCAGCCCCGGGAGTTACACAGATACGCAGTATTTT
TRBJ1-6	TRBV30	-	medium-sized	CAWTYGSPNSPLHF	TGTGCCTGGACTTACGGGTCGCCGAATTCACCCCTCCACTTT
TRBJ1-1	TRBV2	-	-	CASSESSAGYTEAFF	TGTGCCAGCAGTGAAAGTTCGGCAGGCTACACTGAAGCTTTCTTT
TRBJ2-1	TRBV2	-	many	CASSEFLSNEQFF	TGTGCCAGCAGTGAATTTTTGTCCAATGAGCAGTTCTTC
TRBJ1-1	TRBV20-1	-	many	CSARDRSGGRSEAFF	TGCAGTGCTAGAGATCGGTCCGGGGGACGGTCTGAAGCTTTCTTT
TRBJ1-5	TRBV7-2	-	medium-sized	CASSLSSIQPQHF	TGTGCCAGCAGCCTCAGTTCAATCCAGCCCCAGCATTTT
TRBJ2-3	TRBV5-8	-	-	CASSRGADLTDTQYF	TGTGCCAGCAGCCGTGGGGCGGACCTCACAGATACGCAGTATTTT
TRBJ2-3	TRBV7-2	-	many	CASSYTGWDTQYF	TGTGCCAGCAGCTACACGGGGTGGGATACGCAGTATTTT
TRBJ2-5	TRBV12-3/TRBV12-4	-	many	CASSQPRGSRRGGETQYF	TGTGCCAGCAGCCAACCTAGGGGCAGTAGAAGGGGTGGAGAGACCCAGTACTTC
TRBJ2-7	TRBV20-1	-	-	CSAAGKDYEQYF	TGCAGTGCTGCGGGGAAGGACTACGAGCAGTACTTC
TRBJ2-1	TRBV28	-	many	CASSLAHAYNEQFF	TGTGCCAGCAGTTTGGCCCATGCATACAATGAGCAGTTCTTC
TRBJ1-6	TRBV30	TRBD1	many	CAWDRELVGSPLHF	TGTGCCTGGGACAGGGAACTGGTTGGTTCACCCCTCCACTTT
TRBJ2-5	TRBV7-3	TRBD2	few	CASSRSGGAEETQYF	TGTGCCAGCAGCCGTAGCGGGGGGGCCGAAGAGACCCAGTACTTC
TRBJ2-7	TRBV5-1	TRBD1	many	CASSLGQGAYEQYF	TGCGCCAGCAGCTTGGGGCAGGGGGCCTACGAGCAGTACTTC
TRBJ2-3	TRBV4-1	TRBD2	-	CASSQVGLAGTDTQYF	TGCGCCAGCAGCCAAGTAGGGCTAGCGGGGACAGATACGCAGTATTTT
TRBJ2-5	TRBV7-3	TRBD1	many	CASSTGTGQETQYF	TGTGCCAGCAGCACAGGGACAGGCCAAGAGACCCAGTACTTC
TRBJ2-7	TRBV20-1	TRBD1	many	CSALYRLRQGAYEQYF	TGCAGTGCTTTATACCGGTTGCGACAGGGGGCCTACGAGCAGTACTTC
TRBJ1-5	TRBV2	-	many	CASSVEVSNQPQHF	TGTGCCAGCAGTGTCGAAGTTTCGAATCAGCCCCAGCATTTT
TRBJ1-2	TRBV2	TRBD1	few	CASSARTGGLIGYTF	TGTGCCAGCAGTGCTCGGACAGGGGGATTAATCGGCTACACCTTC
TRBJ2-2	TRBV5-1	-	many	CASSFQSANTGELFF	TGCGCCAGCAGCTTTCAATCGGCGAACACCGGGGAGCTGTTTTTT
TRBJ1-5	TRBV6-1	-	many	CASSPDVGRGYGNQPQHF	TGTGCCAGCAGTCCCGACGTGGGCAGGGGATATGGGAATCAGCCCCAGCATTTT
TRBJ1-2	TRBV11-2	-	-	CASSLDENYGYTF	TGCGCCAGCAGCTTAGACGAGAACTATGGCTACACCTTC
TRBJ2-7	TRBV28	-	many	CASSGGAPVDEQYF	TGTGCCAGCAGTGGGGGCGCCCCGGTTGACGAGCAGTACTTC
TRBJ1-1	TRBV7-3	TRBD1	medium-sized	CASSASGGTEAFF	TGTGCCAGCAGCGCGTCAGGGGGAACTGAAGCTTTCTTT
TRBJ1-2	TRBV19	-	many	CASSAREVKPYGYTF	TGTGCCAGTAGTGCCAGGGAAGTCAAACCCTATGGCTACACCTTC
TRBJ1-6	TRBV30	TRBD1	many	CAWSAGGYGSPLHF	TGTGCCTGGAGCGCAGGGGGGTACGGTTCACCCCTCCACTTT
TRBJ2-5	TRBV29-1	TRBD1	many	CSASGGEETQYF	TGCAGCGCATCAGGGGGAGAAGAGACCCAGTACTTC
TRBJ2-3	TRBV3-1	-	few	CASSQELRSTDTQYF	TGTGCCAGCAGCCAAGAACTACGCAGCACAGATACGCAGTATTTT
TRBJ1-5	TRBV27	TRBD1	many	CASSRTGGSQPQHF	TGTGCCAGCAGCCGGACAGGGGGCAGTCAGCCCCAGCATTTT
TRBJ2-3	TRBV7-2	-	many	CASSAAPGVRTDTQYF	TGTGCCAGCAGCGCCGCCCCCGGGGTAAGGACAGATACGCAGTATTTT
TRBJ2-2	TRBV5-1	TRBD2	-	CASSRSPGTSGGVNTGELFF	TGCGCCAGCAGCCGCAGCCCCGGGACTAGCGGGGGAGTTAACACCGGGGAGCTGTTTTTT
TRBJ1-1	TRBV20-1	-	many	CSLRENTEAFF	TGCAGTCTCCGGGAAAACACTGAAGCTTTCTTT
TRBJ2-1	TRBV7-4	-	-	CASSPGLNYAEQFF	TGTGCCAGCAGCCCGGGACTGAACTATGCTGAGCAGTTCTTC
TRBJ2-7	TRBV12-5	-	many	CASGLGQGPYEQYF	TGTGCTAGTGGTTTAGGGCAGGGCCCCTACGAGCAGTACTTC
TRBJ1-6	TRBV7-9	TRBD1	many	CASSTGGRGNSPLHF	TGTGCCAGCAGCACAGGGGGCAGGGGAAATTCACCCCTCCACTTT
TRBJ1-3	TRBV7-2	-	many	CASSLQGTAAGNTIYF	TGTGCCAGCAGCCTACAAGGGACTGCGGCAGGAAACACCATATATTTT
TRBJ2-7	TRBV5-1	-	-	CASSLVGKTATYIEQYF	TGCGCCAGCAGCTTGGTGGGGAAGACAGCGACCTACATCGAGCAGTACTTC
TRBJ2-1	TRBV3-1	TRBD2	few	CASSRTSGGAEQFF	TGTGCCAGCAGCCGGACTAGCGGGGGTGCTGAGCAGTTCTTC
TRBJ1-5	TRBV19	TRBD1	few	CASSSVTGALNQPQHF	TGTGCCAGTAGTTCGGTAACAGGGGCGCTAAATCAGCCCCAGCATTTT
TRBJ1-1	TRBV7-9	-	many	CASSLDAGTEAFF	TGTGCCAGCAGCTTAGATGCAGGCACTGAAGCTTTCTTT
TRBJ2-4	TRBV2	TRBD1	many	CASSQGAAFRNIQYF	TGTGCCAGCAGTCAGGGGGCGGCCTTTAGAAACATTCAGTACTTC